This T cell receptor beta chain was sequenced for a study of T cells in women clearing cervical HPV infection. As for the study in general: Control women cleared a single incident HPV16 infection within 12 months. Blood came at first lesion visit for cases, post-clearance for controls.

The method was immunoSEQ multiplex PCR; TCRdb's version includes in-frame clones alone and lacks a portion of them. Found here are 30,000 or so clones; the top ten clones hold approximately 3.7%. Broader study findings: Unknown T-cell numbers per sample may underlie the richness differences.

For this clone: Its specificity is not known.

This receptor was taken from a woman between 18 and 70 years old with a cervical HPV16 infection that either progressed to CIN3+ or cleared (not recorded which). Source material: blood buffy coat.

CDR3 DNA, as far as it was read: TGTGCCACCTGGCAGGGTTGGGCCAACGTC. Translation gives CATWQGWANV. The full CDR3 protein is CATWQGWANVLTF. The chain employs TRBV6-2 or TRBV6-3 and TRBJ2-6, with D tentatively TRBD1 (5 bases). The CDR3 is cut off 3 residues early in the read; its end comes from the germline J gene. From germline, CDR1 is MNHEY and CDR2 SVGEGT. The CDR3 spans 13 residues. Deletions cut 10 bases from V and 5 bases from J, with 12 bases between.